This TCR beta chain was identified during a study of cytomegalovirus exposure and HLA in healthy donors. The germline CDR1 and CDR2 sequences are SGHDT and YYEEEE. CDR3 length: 14 amino acids. Trimming stripped 0 bases from V and 2 bases from J, with 9 bases between. Sequenced by immunoSEQ multiplex PCR; TCRdb stores in-frame clones only, minus some. The table lists hundreds of thousands of clones, over 75% of them singletons. The donors belonged to the roughly 110-subject validation cohort, separate from the approximately 670-subject first cohort. Study results and limitations: In the 120 or so validation repertoires, 85% to 95% of cluster scores exceeded 0, per a later analysis.

A remark on this clone: Its antigen is currently unknown.

This receptor was taken from a man aged 18 to 29 in good health and CMV-seropositive. The sequencing sample was made of PBMCs. The chain employs TRBV5-6 and TRBJ2-7; perhaps TRBD1 as D (5 bases). CDR3 sequence: CASSLAGSPYEQYF. CDR3 bases: TGTGCCAGCAGCTTGGCAGGGTCCCCCTACGAGCAGTACTTC.